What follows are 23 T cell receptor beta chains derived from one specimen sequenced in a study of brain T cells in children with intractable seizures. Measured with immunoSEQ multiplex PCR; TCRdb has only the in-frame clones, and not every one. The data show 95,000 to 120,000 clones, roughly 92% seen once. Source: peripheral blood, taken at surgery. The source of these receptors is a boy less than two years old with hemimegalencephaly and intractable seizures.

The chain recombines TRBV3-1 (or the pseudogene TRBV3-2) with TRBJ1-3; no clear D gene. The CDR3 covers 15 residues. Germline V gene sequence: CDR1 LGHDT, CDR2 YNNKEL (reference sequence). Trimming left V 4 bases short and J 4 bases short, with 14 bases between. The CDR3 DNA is TGTGCCAGCAGCCCCACCGTGACACCCGGAAACACCATATATTTT. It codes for CASSPTVTPGNTIYF.

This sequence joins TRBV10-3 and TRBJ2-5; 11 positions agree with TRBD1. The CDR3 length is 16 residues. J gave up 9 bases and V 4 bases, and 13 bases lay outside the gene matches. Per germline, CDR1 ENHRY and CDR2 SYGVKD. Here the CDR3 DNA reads TGTGCCATCAGTGGGGACAGGGGGGCTCAGAGATCGGCCCAGTACTTC. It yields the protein CAISGDRGAQRSAQYF.

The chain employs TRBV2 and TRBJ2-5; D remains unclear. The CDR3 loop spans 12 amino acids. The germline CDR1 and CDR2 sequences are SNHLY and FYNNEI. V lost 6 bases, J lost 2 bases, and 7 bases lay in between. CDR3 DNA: TGTGCCAGCAGCCAAGAGCAAGAGACCCAGTACTTC. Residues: CASSQEQETQYF. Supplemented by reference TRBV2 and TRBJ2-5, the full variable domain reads EPEVTQTPSHQVTQMGQEVILRCVPISNHLYFYWYRQILGQKVEFLVSFYNNEISEKSEIFDDQFSVERPDGSNFTLKIRSTKLEDSAMYFCASSQEQETQYFGPGTRLLVL.

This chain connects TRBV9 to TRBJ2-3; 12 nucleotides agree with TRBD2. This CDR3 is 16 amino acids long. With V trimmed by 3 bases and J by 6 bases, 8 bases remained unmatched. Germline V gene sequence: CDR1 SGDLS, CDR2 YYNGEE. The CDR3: CASSGSLAGGLDTQYF. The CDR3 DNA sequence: TGTGCCAGCAGCGGGTCCCTAGCGGGAGGGTTGGATACGCAGTATTTT. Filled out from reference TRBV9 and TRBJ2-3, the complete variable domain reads DSGVTQTPKHLITATGQRVTLRCSPRSGDLSVYWYQQSLDQGLQFLIQYYNGEERAKGNILERFSAQQFPDLHSELNLSSLELGDSALYFCASSGSLAGGLDTQYFGPGTRLTVL.

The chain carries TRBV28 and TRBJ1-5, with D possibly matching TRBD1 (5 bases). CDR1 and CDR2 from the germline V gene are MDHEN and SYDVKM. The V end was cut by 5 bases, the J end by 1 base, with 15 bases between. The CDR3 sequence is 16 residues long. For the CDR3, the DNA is TGTGCCAGCAGTACCCTCGGCGGGGCCAGCAATCAGCCCCAGCATTTT. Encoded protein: CASSTLGGASNQPQHF.

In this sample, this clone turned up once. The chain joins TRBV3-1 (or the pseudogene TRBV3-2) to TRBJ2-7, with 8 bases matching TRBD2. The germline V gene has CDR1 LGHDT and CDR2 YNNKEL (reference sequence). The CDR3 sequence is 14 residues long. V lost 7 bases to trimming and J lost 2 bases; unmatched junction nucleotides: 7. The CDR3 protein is CASNRAGETYEQYF. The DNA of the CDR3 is TGTGCCAGCAACCGAGCGGGAGAGACCTACGAGCAGTACTTC.

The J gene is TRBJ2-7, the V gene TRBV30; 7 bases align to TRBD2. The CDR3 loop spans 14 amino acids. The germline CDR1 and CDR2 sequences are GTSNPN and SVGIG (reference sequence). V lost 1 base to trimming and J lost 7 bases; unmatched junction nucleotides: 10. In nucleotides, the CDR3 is TGTGCCTGGAGTGGTCGGGAGGTTGGGAGGGAGCAGTACTTC. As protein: CAWSGREVGREQYF.

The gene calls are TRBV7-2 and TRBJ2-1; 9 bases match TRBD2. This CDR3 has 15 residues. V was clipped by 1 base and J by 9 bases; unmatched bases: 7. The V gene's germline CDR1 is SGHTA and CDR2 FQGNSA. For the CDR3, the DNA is TGTGCCAGCAGCTTAGTAGCGGGGGCGGCGGGTGAGCAGTTCTTC. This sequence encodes CASSLVAGAAGEQFF.

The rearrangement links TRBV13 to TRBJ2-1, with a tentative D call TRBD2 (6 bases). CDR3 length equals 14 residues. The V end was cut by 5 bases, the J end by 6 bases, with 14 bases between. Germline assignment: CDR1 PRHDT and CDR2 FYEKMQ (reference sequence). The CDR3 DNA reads TGTGCCAGCAGCGGCGGGACTCCTATCAATGAGCAGTTCTTC. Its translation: CASSGGTPINEQFF. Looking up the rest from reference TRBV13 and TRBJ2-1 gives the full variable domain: AAGVIQSPRHLIKEKRETATLKCYPIPRHDTVYWYQQGPGQDPQFLISFYEKMQSDKGSIPDRFSAQQFSDYHSELNMSSLELGDSALYFCASSGGTPINEQFFGPGTRLTVL.

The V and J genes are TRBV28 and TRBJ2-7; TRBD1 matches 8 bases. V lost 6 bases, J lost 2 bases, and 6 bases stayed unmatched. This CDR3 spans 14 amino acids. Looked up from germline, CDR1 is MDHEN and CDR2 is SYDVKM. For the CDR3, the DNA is TGTGCCAGCAGGATATTACAGGGGGCCTACGAGCAGTACTTC. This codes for CASRILQGAYEQYF.

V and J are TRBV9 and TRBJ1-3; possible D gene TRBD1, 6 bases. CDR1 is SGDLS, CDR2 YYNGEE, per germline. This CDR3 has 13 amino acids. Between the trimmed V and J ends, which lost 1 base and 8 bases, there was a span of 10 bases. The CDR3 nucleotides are TGTGCCAGCAGCGTACAAGGGGGGGACACCATATATTTT. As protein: CASSVQGGDTIYF. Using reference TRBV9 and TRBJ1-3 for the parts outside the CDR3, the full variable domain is DSGVTQTPKHLITATGQRVTLRCSPRSGDLSVYWYQQSLDQGLQFLIQYYNGEERAKGNILERFSAQQFPDLHSELNLSSLELGDSALYFCASSVQGGDTIYFGEGSWLTVV.

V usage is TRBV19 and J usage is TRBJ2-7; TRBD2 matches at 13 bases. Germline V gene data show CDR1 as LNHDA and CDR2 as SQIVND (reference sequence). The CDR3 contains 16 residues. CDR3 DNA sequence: TGTGCTCTGGATTCCCCTTGGACTAGCGGGAGTTACGAGCAGTACTTC. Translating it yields CALDSPWTSGSYEQYF.

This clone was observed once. The CDR3 is CASSVGSSYNEQFF. CDR3 DNA sequence: TGCGCCAGCAGCGTGGGGAGCTCCTACAATGAGCAGTTCTTC. The chain couples TRBV5-1 to TRBJ2-1, with a possible D match to TRBD2 (5 bases). This CDR3 region has 14 residues. The V end was cut by 4 bases, the J end by 0 bases, with 8 bases between. Germline values: CDR1 SGHRS, CDR2 YFSETQ.

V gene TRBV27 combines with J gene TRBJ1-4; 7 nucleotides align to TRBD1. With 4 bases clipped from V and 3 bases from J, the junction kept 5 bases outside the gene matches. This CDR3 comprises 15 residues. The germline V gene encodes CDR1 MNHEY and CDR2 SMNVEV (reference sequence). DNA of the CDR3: TGTGCCAGCAGTTCAACAGGGGCAGCTAATGAAAAACTGTTTTTT. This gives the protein CASSSTGAANEKLFF.

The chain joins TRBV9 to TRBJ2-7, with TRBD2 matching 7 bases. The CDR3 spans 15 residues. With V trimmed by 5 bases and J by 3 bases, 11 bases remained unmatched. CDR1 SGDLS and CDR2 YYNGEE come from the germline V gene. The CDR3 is CASSGRADHNYEQYF. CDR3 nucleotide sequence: TGTGCCAGCAGTGGGAGGGCGGACCACAACTACGAGCAGTACTTC. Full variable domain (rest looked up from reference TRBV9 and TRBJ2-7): DSGVTQTPKHLITATGQRVTLRCSPRSGDLSVYWYQQSLDQGLQFLIQYYNGEERAKGNILERFSAQQFPDLHSELNLSSLELGDSALYFCASSGRADHNYEQYFGPGTRLTVT.

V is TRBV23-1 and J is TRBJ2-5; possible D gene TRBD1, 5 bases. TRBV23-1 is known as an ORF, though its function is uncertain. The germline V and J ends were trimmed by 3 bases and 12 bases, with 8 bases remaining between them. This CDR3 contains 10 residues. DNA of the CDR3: TGCGCCAGCAGTCACAGGGATAAGTACTTC. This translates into CASSHRDKYF.

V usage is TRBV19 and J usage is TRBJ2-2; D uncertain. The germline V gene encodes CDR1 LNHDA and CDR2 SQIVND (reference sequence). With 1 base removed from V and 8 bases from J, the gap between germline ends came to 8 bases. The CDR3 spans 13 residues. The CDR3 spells CASSIGGTGELFF. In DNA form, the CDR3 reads TGTGCCAGTAGTATAGGCGGTACAGGGGAGCTGTTTTTT.

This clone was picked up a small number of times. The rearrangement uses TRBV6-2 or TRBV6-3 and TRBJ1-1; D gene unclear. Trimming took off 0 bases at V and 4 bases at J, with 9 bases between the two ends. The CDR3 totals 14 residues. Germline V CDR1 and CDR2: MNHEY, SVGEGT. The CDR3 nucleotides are TGTGCCAGCAGTTACTCAGGGTTGGGCACTGAAGCTTTCTTT. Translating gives CASSYSGLGTEAFF.

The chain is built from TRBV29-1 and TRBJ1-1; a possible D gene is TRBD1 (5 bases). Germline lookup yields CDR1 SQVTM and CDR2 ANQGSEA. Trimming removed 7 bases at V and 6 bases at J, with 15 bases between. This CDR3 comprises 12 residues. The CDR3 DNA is TGCAGCGCCGCAGGGAGCCCAGCTGAAGCTTTCTTT. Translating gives CSAAGSPAEAFF.

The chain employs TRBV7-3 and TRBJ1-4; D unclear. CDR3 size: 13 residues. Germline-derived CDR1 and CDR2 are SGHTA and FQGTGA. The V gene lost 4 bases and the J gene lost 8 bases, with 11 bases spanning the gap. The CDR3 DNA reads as TGTGCCAGCAGCTCACAGATCGGAGAAAAACTGTTTTTT. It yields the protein CASSSQIGEKLFF.

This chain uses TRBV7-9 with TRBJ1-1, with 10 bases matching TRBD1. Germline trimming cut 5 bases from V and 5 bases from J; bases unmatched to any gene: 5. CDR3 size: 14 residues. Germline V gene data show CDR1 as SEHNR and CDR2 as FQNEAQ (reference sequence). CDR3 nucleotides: TGTGCCAGCAGCGCGACAGGGGGCGGGACTGAAGCTTTCTTT. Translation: CASSATGGGTEAFF.

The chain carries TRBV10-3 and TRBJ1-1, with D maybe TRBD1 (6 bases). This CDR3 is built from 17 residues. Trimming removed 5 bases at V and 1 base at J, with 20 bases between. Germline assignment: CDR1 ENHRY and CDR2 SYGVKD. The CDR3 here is CAISPSTGTRRNTEAFF. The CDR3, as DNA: TGTGCCATCAGTCCTTCAACAGGGACAAGAAGGAACACTGAAGCTTTCTTT.

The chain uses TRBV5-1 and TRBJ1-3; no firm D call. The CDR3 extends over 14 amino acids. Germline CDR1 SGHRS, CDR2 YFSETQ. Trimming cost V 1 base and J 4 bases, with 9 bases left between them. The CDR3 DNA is TGCGCCAGCAGCTTGTCGGTAAAGGGAAACACCATATATTTT. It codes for CASSLSVKGNTIYF.